This T cell receptor (beta chain) is from a study of T cells in women clearing cervical HPV infection. About the research overall: Blood came at first lesion visit for cases, post-clearance for controls. Only a few women had HLA typing results available.

Remarks on this clone: Its antigen is currently unknown.

Study-wide results and limits: Effector/memory and HPV-specific T cells were not isolated, and association timing is unknown.

Measured with immunoSEQ multiplex PCR; TCRdb has only the in-frame clones, and not every one. This table holds some 20,000 clones. Sequencing was carried out using blood buffy coat. The clonotype comes from a woman aged 18 to 75 with a cervical HPV16 infection that either progressed to CIN3+ or cleared (not recorded which).

This CDR3 is CASSLGTEKETQYF. The CDR3 DNA, read in part, is TGCGCCAGCAGCTTGGGGACAGAGAAAGAGACC. The genes are TRBV5-1 and TRBJ2-5; D is perhaps TRBD1 (6 bases). The read halts 3 residues ahead of the CDR3 end, with the missing end drawn from the germline J gene. Germline V gene lookup returns CDR1 SGHRS and CDR2 YFSETQ. CDR3 length: 14 residues. V lost 0 bases, J lost 3 bases, and 9 bases lay in between.